Listed here are 3 T cell receptor beta chains from one sample, sequenced in a study of blood T cell repertoires in COVID-19. Sequenced by immunoSEQ multiplex PCR; TCRdb stores in-frame clones only, minus some. This sample yields about 150,000 clones, of which around 82% are seen a single time; approximately 7% belongs to the top ten. Material: peripheral blood. These receptors all come from an elderly man with COVID-19, enrolled during active disease.

The chain combines TRBV7-9 with TRBJ2-3, with 8 bases identical to TRBD2. The CDR3 consists of 15 residues. Germline CDR1 SEHNR, CDR2 FQNEAQ (reference sequence). V lost 5 bases and J lost 5; bases outside the gene matches: 9. CDR3 DNA sequence: TGTGCCAGCAGCCTAGGCGGGGGGAGAATAGATACGCAGTATTTT. Translated: CASSLGGGRIDTQYF.

This clone was recorded only once. This chain uses TRBV6-1 with TRBJ1-3; no firm D call. From germline, CDR1 is MNHNS and CDR2 SASEGT. Between the trimmed V and J ends, which lost 3 bases and 9 bases, there was a span of 12 bases. The length of the CDR3 is 13 residues. This chain's CDR3 is CASSDFPTGTIYF. The DNA for the CDR3 is TGTGCCAGCAGTGATTTCCCAACGGGCACCATATATTTT.

The genes are TRBV6-2 or TRBV6-3 and TRBJ2-3; 11 bases agree with TRBD1. The CDR3 has 18 residues. Germline V gene sequence: CDR1 MNHEY, CDR2 SVGEGT. J was trimmed by 4 bases and V by 0 bases; bases with no gene match: 9. The CDR3 sequence: CASSYSNLGQGAADTQYF. The CDR3 DNA sequence: TGTGCCAGCAGTTACTCAAACCTCGGACAGGGGGCTGCAGATACGCAGTATTTT.